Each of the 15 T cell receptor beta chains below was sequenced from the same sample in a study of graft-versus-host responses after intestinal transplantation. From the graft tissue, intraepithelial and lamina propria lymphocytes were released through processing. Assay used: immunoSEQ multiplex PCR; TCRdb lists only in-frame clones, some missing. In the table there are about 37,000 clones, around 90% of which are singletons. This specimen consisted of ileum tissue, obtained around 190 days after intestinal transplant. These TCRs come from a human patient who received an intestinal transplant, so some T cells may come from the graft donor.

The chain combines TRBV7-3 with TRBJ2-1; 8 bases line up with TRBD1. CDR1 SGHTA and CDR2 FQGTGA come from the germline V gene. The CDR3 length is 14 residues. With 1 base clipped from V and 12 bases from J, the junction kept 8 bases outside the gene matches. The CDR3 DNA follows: TGTGCCAGCAGCTTAAGGGGACAGGCTGGGGGGCAGTTCTTC. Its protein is CASSLRGQAGGQFF. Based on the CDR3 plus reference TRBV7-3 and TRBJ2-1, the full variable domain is GAGVSQTPSNKVTEKGKYVELRCDPISGHTALYWYRQSLGQGPEFLIYFQGTGAADDSGLPNDRFFAVRPEGSVSTLKIQRTERGDSAVYLCASSLRGQAGGQFFGPGTRLTVL.

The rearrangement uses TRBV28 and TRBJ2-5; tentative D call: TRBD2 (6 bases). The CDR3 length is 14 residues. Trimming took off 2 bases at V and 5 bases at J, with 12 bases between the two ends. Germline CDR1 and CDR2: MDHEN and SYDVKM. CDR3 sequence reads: CASSLGTSTETQYF. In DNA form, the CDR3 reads TGTGCCAGCAGTTTAGGGACTTCTACGGAGACCCAGTACTTC.

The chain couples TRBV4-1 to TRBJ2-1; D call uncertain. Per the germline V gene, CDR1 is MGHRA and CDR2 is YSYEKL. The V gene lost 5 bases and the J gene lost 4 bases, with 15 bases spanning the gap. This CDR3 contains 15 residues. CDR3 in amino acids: CASSALVTPYNEQFF. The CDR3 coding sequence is TGCGCCAGCAGCGCACTCGTAACACCGTACAATGAGCAGTTCTTC.

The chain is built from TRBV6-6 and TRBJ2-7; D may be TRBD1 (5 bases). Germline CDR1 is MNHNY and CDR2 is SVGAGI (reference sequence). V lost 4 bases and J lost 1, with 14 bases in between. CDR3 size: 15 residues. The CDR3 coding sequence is TGTGCCAGCAGTTCCAACAACCGACAGTCCTACGAGCAGTACTTC. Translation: CASSSNNRQSYEQYF.

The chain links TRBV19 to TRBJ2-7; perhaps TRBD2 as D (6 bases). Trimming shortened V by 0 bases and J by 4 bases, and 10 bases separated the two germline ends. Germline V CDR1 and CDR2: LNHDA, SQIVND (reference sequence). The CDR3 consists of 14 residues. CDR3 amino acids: CASSIDLGLYEQYF. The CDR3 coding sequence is TGTGCCAGTAGTATAGATCTCGGACTATACGAGCAGTACTTC.

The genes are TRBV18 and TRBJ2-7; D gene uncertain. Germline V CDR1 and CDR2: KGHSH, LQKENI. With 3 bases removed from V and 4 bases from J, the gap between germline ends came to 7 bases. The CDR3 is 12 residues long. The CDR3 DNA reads TGTGCCAGCTCACCGGGGTCATACGAGCAGTACTTC. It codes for CASSPGSYEQYF.

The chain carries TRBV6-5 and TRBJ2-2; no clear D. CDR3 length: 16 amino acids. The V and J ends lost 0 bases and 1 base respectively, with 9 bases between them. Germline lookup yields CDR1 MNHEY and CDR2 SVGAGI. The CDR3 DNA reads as TGTGCCAGCAGTTACTCTTCTCGTGGGAACACCGGGGAGCTGTTTTTT. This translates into CASSYSSRGNTGELFF.

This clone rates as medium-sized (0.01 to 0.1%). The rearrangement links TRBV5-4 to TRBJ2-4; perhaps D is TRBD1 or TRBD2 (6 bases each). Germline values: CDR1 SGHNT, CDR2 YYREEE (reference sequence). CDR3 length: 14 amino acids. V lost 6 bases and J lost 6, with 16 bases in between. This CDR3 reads CASTAGEVGNIQYF. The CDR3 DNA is TGTGCCAGCACCGCAGGGGAGGTTGGAAACATTCAGTACTTC. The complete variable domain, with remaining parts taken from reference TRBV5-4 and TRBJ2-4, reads ETGVTQSPTHLIKTRGQQVTLRCSSQSGHNTVSWYQQALGQGPQFIFQYYREEENGRGNFPPRFSGLQFPNYSSELNVNALELDDSALYLCASTAGEVGNIQYFGAGTRLSVL.

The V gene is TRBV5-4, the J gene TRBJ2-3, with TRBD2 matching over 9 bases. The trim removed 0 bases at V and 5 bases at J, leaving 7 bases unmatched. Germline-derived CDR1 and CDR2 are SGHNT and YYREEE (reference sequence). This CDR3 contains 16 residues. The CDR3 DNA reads TGTGCCAGCAGCTTGGGCGGCGGGGGGGGTGGAGATACGCAGTATTTT. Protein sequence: CASSLGGGGGGDTQYF.

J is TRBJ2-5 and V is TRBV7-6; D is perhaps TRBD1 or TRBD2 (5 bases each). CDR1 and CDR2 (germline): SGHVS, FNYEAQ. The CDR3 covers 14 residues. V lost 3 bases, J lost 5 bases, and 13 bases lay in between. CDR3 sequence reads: CASSFSDWGETQYF. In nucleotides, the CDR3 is TGTGCCAGCAGCTTTTCGGACTGGGGGGAGACCCAGTACTTC.

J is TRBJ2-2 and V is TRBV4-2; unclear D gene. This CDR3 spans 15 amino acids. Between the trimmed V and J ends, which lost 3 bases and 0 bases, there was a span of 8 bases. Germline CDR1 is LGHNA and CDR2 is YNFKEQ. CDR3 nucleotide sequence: TGTGCCAGCAGCCATCGCCTGACGAACACCGGGGAGCTGTTTTTT. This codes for CASSHRLTNTGELFF.

The DNA for the CDR3 is TGTGCCAGCAGTTACTTCGCGGGGCATAACTATGGCTACACCTTC. It yields the protein CASSYFAGHNYGYTF. The gene calls are TRBV6-5 and TRBJ1-2, with D possibly TRBD1 on 5 matching bases. V dropped 1 base and J dropped 1 base, with 10 bases sitting between them. The germline CDR1 and CDR2 sequences are MNHEY and SVGAGI. CDR3 length: 15 amino acids.

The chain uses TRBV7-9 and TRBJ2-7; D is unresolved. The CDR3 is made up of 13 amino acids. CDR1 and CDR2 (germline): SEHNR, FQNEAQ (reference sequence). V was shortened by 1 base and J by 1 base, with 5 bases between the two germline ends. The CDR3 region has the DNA TGTGCCAGCAGCTTAGGGCGGTCCTACGAGCAGTACTTC. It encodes CASSLGRSYEQYF.

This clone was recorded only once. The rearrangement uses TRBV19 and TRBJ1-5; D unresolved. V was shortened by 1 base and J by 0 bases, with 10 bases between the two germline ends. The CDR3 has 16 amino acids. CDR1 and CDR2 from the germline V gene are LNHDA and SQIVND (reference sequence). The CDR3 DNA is TGTGCCAGTAGTATAGTAGGCAGATCTAGCAATCAGCCCCAGCATTTT. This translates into CASSIVGRSSNQPQHF.

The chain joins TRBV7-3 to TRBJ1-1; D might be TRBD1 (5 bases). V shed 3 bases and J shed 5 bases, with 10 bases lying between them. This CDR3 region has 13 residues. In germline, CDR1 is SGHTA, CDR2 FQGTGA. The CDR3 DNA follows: TGTGCCAGCAGCTTTCAGGGTATAACTGAAGCTTTCTTT. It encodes CASSFQGITEAFF.